One sample yielded the 11 T cell receptor beta chains listed below, sequenced in a study of blood T cell repertoires in COVID-19 (dated by TCRdb to 2020 to 2022). Library construction relied on the immunoSEQ multiplex PCR assay. TCRdb retrieved this table from immuneACCESS and kept in-frame rearrangements only. Not all clones are present; in checked studies, unresolved V genes account for under half, and no reason is known for the remainder. Counted in this sample were 150,000 to 200,000 clones; 70% to 90% of them appeared once. Clones ranked in the top ten supply roughly 8.2% of the sample. Sample: peripheral blood. The receptor source for this set is a man in his fifties or sixties with acute or convalescent COVID-19.

CDR3 DNA sequence: TGTGCCAGCAGCTTATTTTCGGCGGCTACTAACTATGGCTACACCTTC. It specifies CASSLFSAATNYGYTF. The chain has TRBV11-2 and TRBJ1-2; no reliable D call. Looked up from germline, CDR1 is SGHAT and CDR2 is FQNNGV. V lost 2 bases, J lost 0 bases, and 13 bases lay in between. This CDR3 spans 16 amino acids.

The chain joins TRBV6-1 to TRBJ1-2, with D possibly TRBD1 on 5 matching bases. Per germline, CDR1 MNHNS and CDR2 SASEGT. Trimming cost V 7 bases and J 2 bases, with 11 bases left between them. The CDR3 contains 13 residues. CDR3 in DNA: TGTGCCAGCATCGGCGGGGGGAACTATGGCTACACCTTC. It specifies CASIGGGNYGYTF.

This chain links TRBV28 with TRBJ1-2, with D hard to call. Germline-derived CDR1 and CDR2 are MDHEN and SYDVKM. The V end lost 4 bases, the J end lost 4 bases, and 13 bases lay between the germline ends. The CDR3 sequence is 14 residues long. The CDR3 is CASSSAPRGYGYTF. DNA of the CDR3: TGTGCCAGCAGTTCCGCCCCCAGAGGCTATGGCTACACCTTC.

This chain connects TRBV9 to TRBJ1-2; 11 positions agree with TRBD1. Trimming cost V 3 bases and J 7 bases; bases outside gene matches: 8. CDR3 size: 15 residues. Per the germline V gene, CDR1 is SGDLS and CDR2 is YYNGEE. For the CDR3, the DNA is TGTGCCAGCAGCGCAAGTTCCGGGACAGGGGGTGGCTACACCTTC. Encoded protein: CASSASSGTGGGYTF.

Only one count was recorded for this clone. The V gene is TRBV18, the J gene TRBJ1-2; 11 bases are a match to TRBD1. V shed 6 bases and J 4 bases; nucleotides not matched to a gene: 10. Germline V CDR1 and CDR2: KGHSH, LQKENI. The CDR3 contains 16 residues. The CDR3 DNA is TGTGCCAGCTCGGACGGGACAGGGGGAATAGTCTATGGCTACACCTTC. Protein: CASSDGTGGIVYGYTF. Full variable domain (remainder filled in from reference TRBV18 and TRBJ1-2): NAGVMQNPRHLVRRRGQEARLRCSPMKGHSHVYWYRQLPEEGLKFMVYLQKENIIDESGMPKERFSAEFPKEGPSILRIQQVVRGDSAAYFCASSDGTGGIVYGYTFGSGTRLTVV.

The chain carries TRBV7-2 and TRBJ1-5, with D unresolved. The CDR3 sequence is 14 residues long. Trimming removed 5 bases from V and 2 bases from J, with 10 bases in between. In germline, CDR1 is SGHTA, CDR2 FQGNSA. Here the CDR3 reads CASSRRGGNQPQHF. The CDR3 bases are TGTGCCAGCAGCCGGAGAGGCGGCAATCAGCCCCAGCATTTT.

The chain combines TRBV3-1 (or the pseudogene TRBV3-2) with TRBJ1-5; D is perhaps TRBD1 (6 bases). The V gene lost 1 base and the J gene lost 3 bases, with 10 bases spanning the gap. The CDR3 extends over 15 amino acids. Germline values: CDR1 LGHDT, CDR2 YNNKEL (reference sequence). The CDR3 nucleotides read TGTGCCAGCAGCCAAGGGCAGGGGAACAATCAGCCCCAGCATTTT. This gives the protein CASSQGQGNNQPQHF.

V usage is TRBV27 and J usage is TRBJ2-7, with D possibly TRBD1 on 6 matching bases. V lost 0 bases and J 5 bases, leaving 8 bases between the germline ends. The CDR3 is made up of 13 amino acids. Germline V gene lookup returns CDR1 MNHEY and CDR2 SMNVEV (reference sequence). CDR3 residues: CASSLSQGHEQYF. As DNA, the CDR3 is TGTGCCAGCAGTTTATCACAGGGCCACGAGCAGTACTTC.

The DNA for the CDR3 is TGTGCCAGCAGCCAACAAGGGGGATCACCCCTCCACTTT. Translated: CASSQQGGSPLHF. This rearrangement joins TRBV7-3 to TRBJ1-6; a possible D gene is TRBD1 (6 bases). V lost 5 bases to trimming and J lost 10 bases, with 12 bases between them. CDR1 is SGHTA and CDR2 is FQGTGA in the germline V gene. The CDR3 has 13 amino acids.

V gene TRBV27 combines with J gene TRBJ2-7; D call uncertain. Trimming cost V 5 bases and J 6 bases, with 11 bases left between them. The CDR3 is 12 amino acids. In germline, CDR1 is MNHEY, CDR2 SMNVEV (reference sequence). Here the CDR3 DNA reads TGTGCCAGCAGTCTTAATGGGCGCGAGCAGTACTTC. Amino acid sequence: CASSLNGREQYF.

J is TRBJ2-3 and V is TRBV20-1, with 11 bases that match TRBD2. Germline CDR1 is DFQATT and CDR2 is SNEGSKA (reference sequence). The CDR3 spans 15 residues. The J segment lost 4 bases and the V segment lost 3 bases, leaving 6 bases of the junction unmatched. DNA for the CDR3: TGCAGTGCTAGTGAGACTAGCGGGACGGCAGATACGCAGTATTTT. Protein: CSASETSGTADTQYF.